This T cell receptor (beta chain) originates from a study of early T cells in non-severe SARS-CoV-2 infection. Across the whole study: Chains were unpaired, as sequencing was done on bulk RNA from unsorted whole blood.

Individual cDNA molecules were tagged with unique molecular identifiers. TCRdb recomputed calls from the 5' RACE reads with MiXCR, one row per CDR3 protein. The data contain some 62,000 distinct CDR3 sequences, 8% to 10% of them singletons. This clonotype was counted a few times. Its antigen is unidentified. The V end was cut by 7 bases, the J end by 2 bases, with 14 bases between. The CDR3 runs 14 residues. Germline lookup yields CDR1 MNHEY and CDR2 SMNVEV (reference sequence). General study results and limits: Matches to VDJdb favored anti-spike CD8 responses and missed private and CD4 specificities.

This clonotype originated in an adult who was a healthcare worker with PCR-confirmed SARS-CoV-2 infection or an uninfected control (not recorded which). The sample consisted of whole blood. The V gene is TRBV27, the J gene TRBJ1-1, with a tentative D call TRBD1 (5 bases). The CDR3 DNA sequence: TGTGCCAGCACCCGAGGGGACTTCAACACTGAAGCTTTCTTT. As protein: CASTRGDFNTEAFF.